The clone carrying this T cell receptor (beta chain) was seen repeatedly, ten times or more. Its target is unknown. Germline CDR1 reads LNHDA; CDR2 reads SQIVND (reference sequence). The germline V and J ends were trimmed by 7 bases and 0 bases, with 19 bases remaining between them. The CDR3 has 17 amino acids. The data derive from a study of T cells in Graves' hyperthyroidism and ophthalmopathy. Study information: It was at initial diagnosis, before any treatment, that peripheral blood was collected. Notes on the study in general: Among thyroid clonotypes expanded above 0.001, most also appeared in blood.

Orbital computed tomography, thyroid ultrasound, serum thyroxine and TRAb, and clinical symptoms together informed the diagnoses. RNA transcripts yielded amplified TCR beta CDR3 regions. A set of HTBI primers served as the primers for a first-round RT-PCR of the TCR CDR3. TCRdb used MiXCR to reprocess the multiplex PCR reads, holding one entry per CDR3 protein. Among about half a million distinct CDR3 sequences listed, 15% to 20% were seen once. The V gene is TRBV19, the J gene TRBJ1-5; possible D gene TRBD1, 6 bases. The sample taken for sequencing was blood. The source of this sequence is a woman under 40 with Graves' ophthalmopathy. The CDR3 nucleotides are TGTGCCAGTACTATGACAGGTCGGGGCGATAGCAATCAGCCCCAGCATTTT. The encoded protein is CASTMTGRGDSNQPQHF. Using reference TRBV19 and TRBJ1-5 for the parts outside the CDR3, the full variable domain is DGGITQSPKYLFRKEGQNVTLSCEQNLNHDAMYWYRQDPGQGLRLIYYSQIVNDFQKGDIAEGYSVSREKKESFPLTVTSAQKNPTAFYLCASTMTGRGDSNQPQHFGDGTRLSIL.